The T cell receptor beta chain described here comes from a study of T-cell memory formation after mild COVID-19 (TCRdb year 2021). Some background on the complete study: TCR sequence clusters from the two donors were largely donor specific. Longitudinal TCRalpha and TCRbeta repertoire sequencing tracked T-cell clones expanding and contracting after mild COVID-19 in a couple of donors. The cohort comprised two young, previously healthy adult volunteers, one female and one male. The investigation overall reported the following: Some responding clones were detected in pre-infection memory, suggesting pre-existing cross-reactive memory T cells joined the SARS-CoV-2 response. The study covered only a couple of mild cases, and larger cohorts including severe cases with pre-infection samples were considered necessary. Contracting CD4+ clones turned up mainly in the CM and EM memory subsets, whereas EMRA was where CD8+ clones were enriched. Clones contracting from day 15 to 85 had balanced CD4/CD8 phenotypes, while a second wave expanding from day 15 to 37 was biased towards CD4+. Whether the second-wave clones peaking on day 37 were SARS-CoV-2 specific was not confirmed.

PBMCs were isolated by Ficoll-Paque density gradient centrifugation. The data were produced on an Illumina NovaSeq 6000. cDNA libraries for TCRalpha and TCRbeta were prepared by 5'RACE using constant-segment primers, with sample barcodes and unique molecular identifiers added. RNA was extracted from every sample with Trizol reagent. Library amplification was performed in two PCR steps, and a second sample barcode and Illumina TruSeq adapters were introduced in the second step. Libraries were sequenced on an Illumina NovaSeq with 2 x 150 bp paired-end reads. As for how the authors treated the data: With migec v1.2.7, reads were demultiplexed and then collapsed into UMI-guided consensus sequences. With mixcr v2.1.11, UMI consensuses were aligned to TRA and TRB V and J templates and assembled into clonotypes. A clonotype was counted as expanded or contracted only if both edgeR and NoisET called the change significant, with noise models trained on biological replicates. For edgeR calls, the cutoffs were a false discovery rate-adjusted p below 0.01 and a log2 fold-change threshold of 1. As an exploratory analysis of dynamics, max-normalized trajectories of the 1000 most abundant clonotypes were examined with PCA combined with hierarchical clustering. Each responding clone was given a CD4 or CD8 phenotype based on the CD4+ and CD8+ repertoires, which had been sequenced separately. TCRdb cleaned the public reads at Q25 with fastp, built clones with MiXCR and kept in-frame beta chains. Identical CDR3 proteins give one entry, which carries the most common genes and DNA. The V and J calls follow TCRdb's processing rather than the paper's. Here the sample has 500,000 to 550,000 distinct CDR3 sequences; 20% occur a single time. Around 12% of the sample lies in the top ten.

Only a few counts were recorded for this clonotype. Which antigen it targets is not known. No quality values exist for individual bases; no much larger clone is one base distant. What was sequenced was PBMCs or a T cell subset sorted from them (not recorded which). This TCR was recovered from an adult woman who had mild COVID-19 (a few samples of this study predate the infection). The sample titles of this study are shuffled in the database, so cell type and time point are left out; the donor was told from shared clones.

The CDR3 amino acid sequence is: CASSLRGSPNEKLFF. The DNA reads as follows: TGTGCCAGCAGCTTGCGCGGGAGCCCTAATGAAAAACTGTTTTTT. The sequence joins TRBV7-9 to TRBJ1-4, with no confidently assigned D gene. Trimming at the junction amounts to 3 bases on V and 3 bases on J, and the germline ends lie 11 bases apart. CDR1 is given as SEHNR and CDR2 as FQNEAQ, both from the germline V gene (reference sequence). The CDR3 runs 15 residues from the cysteine to the phenylalanine. Only CDR3 DNA is held: 45 bases, read in frame from base 1.